This entry lists 2 T cell receptor beta chains sequenced from one sample in a study of long-term antiretroviral therapy in people with HIV. Survey-level resolution applied to immunoSEQ assay v3.0. This table comes from immunoSEQ multiplex PCR, and its TCRdb copy is limited to in-frame clones, with some not included. The sample lists 25,000 to 30,000 clones, roughly nine tenths occurring once. The sequences come from unsorted PBMCs, collected 2.7 years after starting antiretroviral therapy. These TCRs come from a man in his forties with HIV.

The chain has TRBV28 and TRBJ2-7; D ambiguous. This CDR3 has 15 amino acids. The ends were cut back, 8 bases at V and 4 bases at J, with 21 bases in the middle. Germline V gives CDR1 MDHEN, CDR2 SYDVKM. This chain's CDR3 is CASSGPGFGEYEQYF. DNA of the CDR3: TGTGCCAGCTCCGGACCTGGTTTTGGTGAATACGAGCAGTACTTC.

The count of this clone is one. V usage is TRBV5-4 and J usage is TRBJ2-7; 14 positions match TRBD2. V dropped 3 bases and J dropped 6; count of bases not matched to a gene: 2. The germline V gene encodes CDR1 SGHNT and CDR2 YYREEE (reference sequence). CDR3 length equals 14 residues. For the CDR3, the DNA is TGTGCCAGCAGCTCGGGACTAGCGGGGGCCGAGCAGTACTTC. Translating it yields CASSSGLAGAEQYF.